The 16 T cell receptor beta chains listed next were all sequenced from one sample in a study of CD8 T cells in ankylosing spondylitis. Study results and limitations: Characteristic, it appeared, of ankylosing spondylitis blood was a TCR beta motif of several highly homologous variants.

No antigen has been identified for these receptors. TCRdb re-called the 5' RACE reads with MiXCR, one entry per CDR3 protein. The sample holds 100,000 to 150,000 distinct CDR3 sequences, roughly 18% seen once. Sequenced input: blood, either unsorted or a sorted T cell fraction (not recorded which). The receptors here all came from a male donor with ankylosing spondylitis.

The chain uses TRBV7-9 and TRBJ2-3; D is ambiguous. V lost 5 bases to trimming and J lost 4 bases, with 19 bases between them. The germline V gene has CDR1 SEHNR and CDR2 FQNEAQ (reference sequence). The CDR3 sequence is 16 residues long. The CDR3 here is CASSVSSPGGPDTQYF. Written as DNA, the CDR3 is TGTGCCAGCAGCGTATCGAGCCCGGGTGGGCCAGATACGCAGTATTTT.

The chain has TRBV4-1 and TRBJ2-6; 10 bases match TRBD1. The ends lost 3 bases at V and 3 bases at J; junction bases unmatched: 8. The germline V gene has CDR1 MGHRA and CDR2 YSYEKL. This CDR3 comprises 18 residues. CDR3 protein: CASSQRQGAFVGANVLTF. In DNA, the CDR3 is TGCGCCAGCAGCCAGAGACAGGGGGCGTTTGTTGGGGCCAACGTCCTGACTTTC.

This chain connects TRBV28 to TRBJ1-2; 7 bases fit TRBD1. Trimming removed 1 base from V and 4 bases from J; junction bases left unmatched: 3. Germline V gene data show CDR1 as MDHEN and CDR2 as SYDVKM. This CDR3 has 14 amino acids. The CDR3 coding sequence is TGTGCCAGCAGTTTATCGGGACAGATCTATGGCTACACCTTC. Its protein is CASSLSGQIYGYTF.

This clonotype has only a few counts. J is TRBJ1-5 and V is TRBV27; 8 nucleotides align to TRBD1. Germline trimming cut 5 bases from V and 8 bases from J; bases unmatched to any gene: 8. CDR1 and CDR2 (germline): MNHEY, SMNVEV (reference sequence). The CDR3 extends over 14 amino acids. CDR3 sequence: CASSPGGPTEPQHF. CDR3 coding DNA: TGTGCCAGCAGTCCAGGGGGCCCGACCGAGCCCCAGCATTTT.

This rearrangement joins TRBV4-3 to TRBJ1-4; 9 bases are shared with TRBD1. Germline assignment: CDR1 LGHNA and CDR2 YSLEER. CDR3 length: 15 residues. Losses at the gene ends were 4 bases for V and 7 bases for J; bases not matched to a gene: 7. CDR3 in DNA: TGCGCCAGCAGCCCCGGGACAGGGAGCGGTGAAAAACTGTTTTTT. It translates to CASSPGTGSGEKLFF.

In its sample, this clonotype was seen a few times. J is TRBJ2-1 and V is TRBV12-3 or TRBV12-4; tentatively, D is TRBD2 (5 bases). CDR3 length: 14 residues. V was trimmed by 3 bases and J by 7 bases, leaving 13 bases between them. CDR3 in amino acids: CASSLGSPGNEQFF. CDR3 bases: TGTGCCAGCAGTTTGGGTTCCCCGGGGAATGAGCAGTTCTTC.

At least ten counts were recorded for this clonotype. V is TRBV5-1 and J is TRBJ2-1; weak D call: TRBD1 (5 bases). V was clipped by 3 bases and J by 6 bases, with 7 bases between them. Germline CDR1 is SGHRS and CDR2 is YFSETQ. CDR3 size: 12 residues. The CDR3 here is CASSSGSNEQFF. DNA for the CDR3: TGCGCCAGCAGCTCAGGGTCCAATGAGCAGTTCTTC.

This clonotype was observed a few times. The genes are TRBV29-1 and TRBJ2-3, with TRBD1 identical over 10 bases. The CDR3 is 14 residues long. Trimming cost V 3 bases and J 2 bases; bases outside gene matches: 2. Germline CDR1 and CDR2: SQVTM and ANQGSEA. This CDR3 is CSVDGTGVTDTQYF. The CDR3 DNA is TGCAGCGTTGATGGGACAGGGGTCACAGATACGCAGTATTTT.

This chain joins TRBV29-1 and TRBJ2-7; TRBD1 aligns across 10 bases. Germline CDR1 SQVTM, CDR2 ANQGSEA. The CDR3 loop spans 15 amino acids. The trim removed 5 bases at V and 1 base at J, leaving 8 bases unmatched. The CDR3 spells CSVRGPGQGSYEQYF. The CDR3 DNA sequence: TGCAGCGTTAGGGGACCGGGACAGGGGTCCTACGAGCAGTACTTC.

CDR3 protein: CASSQDLQGGSPLHF. The DNA for the CDR3 is TGCGCCAGCAGCCAAGATCTCCAGGGAGGTTCACCCCTCCACTTT. The gene calls are TRBV4-1 and TRBJ1-6; perhaps TRBD1 as D (5 bases). CDR1 is MGHRA, CDR2 YSYEKL, per germline. V dropped 0 bases and J dropped 9 bases, with 12 bases sitting between them. The CDR3 has 15 amino acids.

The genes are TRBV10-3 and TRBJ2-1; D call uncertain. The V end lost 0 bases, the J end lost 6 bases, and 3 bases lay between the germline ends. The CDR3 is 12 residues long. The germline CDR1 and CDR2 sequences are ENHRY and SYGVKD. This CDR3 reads CAISESTNEQFF. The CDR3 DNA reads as TGTGCCATCAGTGAGTCTACCAATGAGCAGTTCTTC.

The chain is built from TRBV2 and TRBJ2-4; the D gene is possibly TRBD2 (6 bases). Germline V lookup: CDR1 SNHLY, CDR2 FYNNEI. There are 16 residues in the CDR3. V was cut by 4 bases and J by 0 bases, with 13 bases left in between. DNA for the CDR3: TGTGCCAGCAGTGGGGCTAGCGTTCTAGCCAAAAACATTCAGTACTTC. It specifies CASSGASVLAKNIQYF.

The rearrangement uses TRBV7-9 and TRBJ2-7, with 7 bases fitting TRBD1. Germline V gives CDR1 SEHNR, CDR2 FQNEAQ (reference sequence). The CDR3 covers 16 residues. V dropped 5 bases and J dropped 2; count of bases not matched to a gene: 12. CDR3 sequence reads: CASSNLDRTFAYEQYF. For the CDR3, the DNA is TGTGCCAGCAGCAACCTGGACAGGACTTTTGCCTACGAGCAGTACTTC.

The CDR3 loop reads CASSLDSGARYEQYF. The CDR3 nucleotides are TGTGCCAGCAGCTTAGACTCGGGAGCGAGATACGAGCAGTACTTC. The chain is built from TRBV7-2 and TRBJ2-7, with D possibly being TRBD2 (6 bases). Germline V gene data show CDR1 as SGHTA and CDR2 as FQGNSA. The CDR3 is 15 residues long. Trimming left V 1 base short and J 4 bases short, with 14 bases between. Full variable domain (outside the CDR3, taken from reference TRBV7-2 and TRBJ2-7): GAGVSQSPSNKVTEKGKDVELRCDPISGHTALYWYRQSLGQGLEFLIYFQGNSAPDKSGLPSDRFSAERTGGSVSTLTIQRTQQEDSAVYLCASSLDSGARYEQYFGPGTRLTVT.

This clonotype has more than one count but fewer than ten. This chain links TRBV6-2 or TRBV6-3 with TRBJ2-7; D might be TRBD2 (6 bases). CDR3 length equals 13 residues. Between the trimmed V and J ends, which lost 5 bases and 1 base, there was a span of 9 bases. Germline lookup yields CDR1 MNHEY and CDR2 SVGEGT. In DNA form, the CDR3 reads TGTGCCAGCAGTACGGGACTGTCCTACGAGCAGTACTTC. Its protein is CASSTGLSYEQYF.

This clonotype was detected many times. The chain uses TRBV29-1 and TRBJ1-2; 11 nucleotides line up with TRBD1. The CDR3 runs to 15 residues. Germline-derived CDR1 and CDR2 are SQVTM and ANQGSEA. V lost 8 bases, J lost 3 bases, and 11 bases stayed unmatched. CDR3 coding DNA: TGCAGCCAGTGGGGCCCGGGACAGGGGGACTATGGCTACACCTTC. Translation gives CSQWGPGQGDYGYTF.